Following are 15 T cell receptor beta chains from one sample sequenced in a study of beta chain features in type 1 diabetes. The study, taken as a whole, reports: Across all four CD4+ subsets, people with type 1 diabetes showed modestly shorter TCRB CDR3s.

These receptors have no identified antigens. Since all of the isolated RNA was reverse transcribed, expressed TCRB transcripts were what got sequenced. Assay used: immunoSEQ multiplex PCR; TCRdb lists only in-frame clones, some missing. This table holds more than 55,000 clones, 40% to 60% found once. The sample taken for sequencing was Tregs from blood. These receptor sequences come from a woman in her thirties or forties with type 1 diabetes.

The rearrangement uses TRBV4-3 and TRBJ1-2; D perhaps matches TRBD1 (6 bases). Per the germline V gene, CDR1 is LGHNA and CDR2 is YSLEER. With 1 base removed from V and 2 bases from J, the gap between germline ends came to 11 bases. The CDR3 sequence is 15 residues long. CDR3: CASSQGADRNYGYTF. Written as DNA, the CDR3 is TGCGCCAGCAGCCAAGGGGCAGACAGGAACTATGGCTACACCTTC.

The sample holds a few counts of this clone. V is TRBV19 and J is TRBJ2-7; weak D call: TRBD2 (5 bases). CDR1 LNHDA and CDR2 SQIVND come from the germline V gene (reference sequence). V was cut by 4 bases and J by 2 bases, with 12 bases left in between. The CDR3 spans 14 residues. The CDR3 loop reads CASSTARGTYEQYF. The CDR3 nucleotides read TGTGCCAGTAGTACCGCCCGGGGTACCTACGAGCAGTACTTC. The entire variable domain, with the rest obtained from reference TRBV19 and TRBJ2-7, is as follows: DGGITQSPKYLFRKEGQNVTLSCEQNLNHDAMYWYRQDPGQGLRLIYYSQIVNDFQKGDIAEGYSVSREKKESFPLTVTSAQKNPTAFYLCASSTARGTYEQYFGPGTRLTVT.

The chain recombines TRBV20-1 with TRBJ2-7; D unclear. Germline lookup yields CDR1 DFQATT and CDR2 SNEGSKA (reference sequence). This CDR3 has 11 residues. V was trimmed by 1 base and J by 2 bases, leaving 3 bases between them. This chain's CDR3 is CSARVTYEQYF. Written as DNA, the CDR3 is TGCAGTGCTAGAGTTACCTACGAGCAGTACTTC.

This clone was picked up one time. In nucleotides, the CDR3 is TGCGCCAGCAGCCAAGATTCTAGGGGGGAGACCCAGTACTTC. It codes for CASSQDSRGETQYF. The chain links TRBV4-1 to TRBJ2-5; maybe TRBD1 (6 bases). CDR1 and CDR2 from the germline V gene are MGHRA and YSYEKL. The CDR3 is made up of 14 amino acids. V was clipped by 0 bases and J by 5 bases, with 10 bases between them.

The V and J genes are TRBV27 and TRBJ2-2, with a possible D match to TRBD1 (6 bases). The CDR3 spans 15 residues. CDR1 is MNHEY and CDR2 is SMNVEV in the germline V gene (reference sequence). Trimming took 3 bases from V and 4 from J, leaving 12 bases between them. For the CDR3, the DNA is TGTGCCAGCAGTTTTACACAGGGCGGCACCGGGGAGCTGTTTTTT. This encodes CASSFTQGGTGELFF.

J is TRBJ2-2 and V is TRBV5-5, with no clear D. The V end lost 0 bases, the J end lost 8 bases, and 23 bases lay between the germline ends. The CDR3 loop spans 18 amino acids. Per the germline V gene, CDR1 is SGHKS and CDR2 is YYEKEE (reference sequence). CDR3 region: CASSLVVRRSFGLGELFF. The CDR3 bases are TGTGCCAGCAGCTTGGTAGTGAGGCGGTCCTTTGGTTTGGGGGAGCTGTTTTTT.

The CDR3 coding sequence is TGTGCCAGCAGTTACCTAGGGGGCGACGAGCAGTACTTC. Protein product: CASSYLGGDEQYF. The V call is TRBV6-5, the J call TRBJ2-7; TRBD1 agrees at 7 bases. The CDR3 length is 13 residues. Germline CDR1 is MNHEY and CDR2 is SVGAGI. With 2 bases clipped from V and 5 bases from J, the junction kept 3 bases outside the gene matches.

J is TRBJ2-7 and V is TRBV7-9, with a weak D call TRBD1 (6 bases). V was cut by 3 bases and J by 0 bases, with 9 bases left in between. Germline V gene sequence: CDR1 SEHNR, CDR2 FQNEAQ (reference sequence). This CDR3 comprises 14 residues. The CDR3 reads CASSFGQSSYEQYF. The CDR3 region has the DNA TGTGCCAGCAGCTTCGGACAGAGCTCCTACGAGCAGTACTTC.

This clone has more than one count but fewer than ten. This rearrangement joins TRBV6-6 to TRBJ2-3; tentative D call: TRBD1 (5 bases). Germline lookup yields CDR1 MNHNY and CDR2 SVGAGI (reference sequence). Trimming removed 2 bases from V and 4 bases from J, with 13 bases in between. The CDR3 extends over 15 amino acids. CDR3 bases: TGTGCCAGCAGTTACGGGGCGGCCGACGCAGATACGCAGTATTTT. It yields the protein CASSYGAADADTQYF.

This clone was observed a handful of times. The chain uses TRBV28 and TRBJ1-5, with D uncertain. Trimming left V 3 bases short and J 4 bases short, with 13 bases between. The CDR3 covers 15 residues. CDR1 and CDR2 from the germline V gene are MDHEN and SYDVKM. The chain's CDR3 is CASSFLGSGNQPQHF. For the CDR3, the DNA is TGTGCCAGCAGTTTTCTAGGGAGCGGGAATCAGCCCCAGCATTTT. The variable domain in full, completed from reference TRBV28 and TRBJ1-5, reads DVKVTQSSRYLVKRTGEKVFLECVQDMDHENMFWYRQDPGLGLRLIYFSYDVKMKEKGDIPEGYSVSREKKERFSLILESASTNQTSMYLCASSFLGSGNQPQHFGDGTRLSIL.

Points on this clone: The same CDR3 arises from other DNA sequences in this sample as well. This chain links TRBV7-2 with TRBJ1-2; D ambiguous. The CDR3 sequence is 12 residues long. CDR1 is SGHTA, CDR2 FQGNSA, per germline. The V end lost 1 base, the J end lost 5 bases, and 5 bases lay between the germline ends. The CDR3 sequence is CASSLVSYGYTF. The DNA of the CDR3 is TGTGCCAGCAGCTTAGTATCGTATGGCTACACCTTC.

This clone has only one observation. The J gene is TRBJ2-1, the V gene TRBV11-3, with TRBD2 matching over 8 bases. This CDR3 has 15 amino acids. Germline V gene sequence: CDR1 SGHNT, CDR2 YENEEA. Losses at the gene ends were 1 base for V and 7 bases for J; bases not matched to a gene: 6. CDR3 coding DNA: TGTGCCAGCAGCTTAGCGGGGGGGGGTGGGAATGAGCAGTTCTTC. Its translation is CASSLAGGGGNEQFF.

This clone was counted a few times. The chain couples TRBV7-9 to TRBJ2-1; 9 nucleotides align to TRBD2. The CDR3 extends over 15 amino acids. Germline-derived CDR1 and CDR2 are SEHNR and FQNEAQ (reference sequence). The V segment lost 2 bases and the J segment 9 bases; nucleotides outside the gene matches: 8. CDR3: CASSLSGLAGSEQFF. The CDR3 DNA is TGTGCCAGCAGCTTAAGCGGGCTAGCGGGGTCTGAGCAGTTCTTC. Together with reference TRBV7-9 and TRBJ2-1, the CDR3 gives the full variable domain: DTGVSQNPRHKITKRGQNVTFRCDPISEHNRLYWYRQTLGQGPEFLTYFQNEAQLEKSRLLSDRFSAERPKGSFSTLEIQRTEQGDSAMYLCASSLSGLAGSEQFFGPGTRLTVL.

This clone has only one observation. The rearrangement uses TRBV4-2 and TRBJ1-2; 7 nucleotides line up with TRBD1. J lost 3 bases, V lost 2 bases, and 9 bases had no gene match. In germline, CDR1 is LGHNA, CDR2 YNFKEQ. CDR3 length equals 16 residues. The DNA of the CDR3 is TGTGCCAGCAGCCAACCTTCTCGACAGGGAGACTATGGCTACACCTTC. This codes for CASSQPSRQGDYGYTF.

This clone was found a few times. This rearrangement joins TRBV2 to TRBJ2-2; 10 nucleotides align to TRBD1. Trimming removed 7 bases from V and 5 bases from J; junction bases left unmatched: 4. Germline V gene data show CDR1 as SNHLY and CDR2 as FYNNEI. CDR3 size: 14 residues. The CDR3 reads CASMTGGRTGELFF. The CDR3 DNA follows: TGTGCCAGCATGACAGGGGGCAGGACCGGGGAGCTGTTTTTT.